The source of this TCR beta chain is a study of control samples from healthy donors and cancer patients. This CDR3 region has 14 residues. V gave up 4 bases and J gave up 2 bases, with 12 bases separating them. Germline assignment: CDR1 SGHNT and CDR2 YYREEE (reference sequence). Profiled with immunoSEQ multiplex PCR; TCRdb holds only in-frame clones, not every one. The table shows about 82,000 clones, with roughly 86% occurring only once. This clone has just a few counts. V is TRBV5-4 and J is TRBJ1-2, with D possibly TRBD1 on 6 matching bases. This TCR came from a man aged 50-60 years in good health. Sequencing was carried out using blood. As DNA, the CDR3 is TGTGCCAGCAGCCCAGGGGACGTAAACTATGGCTACACCTTC. It translates to CASSPGDVNYGYTF.